The 20 T cell receptor beta chains below were found in one sample sequenced in a study of T-cell memory formation after mild COVID-19. TCRdb itself ran the 5' RACE reads through MiXCR, one entry per CDR3 protein. In the table there are fewer than 60,000 distinct CDR3 sequences, 12% of which are singletons. The sequencing input was PBMCs or a T cell subset sorted from them (not recorded which). The receptor set was obtained from a man aged 18-30 years who had mild COVID-19 (a few samples of this study predate the infection). Cell type and time point are not known.

In its sample, this clonotype was seen a few times. This sequence joins TRBV7-9 and TRBJ2-3; TRBD2 matches at 7 bases. V shed 5 bases and J 2 bases; nucleotides not matched to a gene: 10. The V gene's germline CDR1 is SEHNR and CDR2 FQNEAQ (reference sequence). The length of the CDR3 is 16 residues. The CDR3 reads CASSPLGRGTTDTQYF. The CDR3 DNA is TGTGCCAGCAGCCCCCTGGGGCGGGGGACCACAGATACGCAGTATTTT.

The chain uses TRBV5-5 and TRBJ2-3; D may be TRBD2 (7 bases). The CDR3 contains 16 residues. V shed 2 bases and J shed 2 bases, with 15 bases lying between them. Germline CDR1 and CDR2: SGHKS and YYEKEE (reference sequence). CDR3 bases: TGTGCCAGCAGCTTAGGGGGGAGGGGGTCCACAGATACGCAGTATTTT. This encodes CASSLGGRGSTDTQYF.

V gene TRBV5-5 combines with J gene TRBJ2-5; D uncertain. Trimming pared 3 bases from V and 14 bases from J, leaving 26 bases between. The germline gives CDR1 SGHKS, CDR2 YYEKEE (reference sequence). CDR3 length: 15 amino acids. The CDR3 nucleotides are TGTGCCAGCAGCTACAACTGGGCCCCCCGAGGTGGCCACTACTTC. Protein: CASSYNWAPRGGHYF.

This clonotype was recorded at least ten times. The CDR3 DNA reads as TGTGCCAGCAGCCCGGGGAGAGATACGCAGTATTTT. It yields the protein CASSPGRDTQYF. V and J are TRBV9 and TRBJ2-3; D perhaps matches TRBD2 (5 bases). Germline CDR1 and CDR2: SGDLS and YYNGEE. The CDR3 totals 12 residues. V lost 4 bases and J lost 5, with 8 bases in between.

A few counts support this clonotype. The chain recombines TRBV12-3 or TRBV12-4 with TRBJ2-2; D may be TRBD1 (6 bases). The CDR3 has 15 residues. Between the trimmed V and J ends, which lost 1 base and 7 bases, there was a span of 13 bases. The CDR3 DNA follows: TGTGCCAGCAGTTTAGGGCGGCAGGGGAGCGGGGAGCTGTTTTTT. Its translation is CASSLGRQGSGELFF.

This clonotype has only a few counts. The V call is TRBV5-1, the J call TRBJ2-2, with D hard to call. The V gene's germline CDR1 is SGHRS and CDR2 YFSETQ. The CDR3 has 16 residues. Trimming took off 1 base at V and 0 bases at J, with 10 bases between the two ends. In DNA form, the CDR3 reads TGCGCCAGCAGCTTGTTGGGTAACTCGAACACCGGGGAGCTGTTTTTT. Amino acid sequence: CASSLLGNSNTGELFF.

This clonotype was seen many times. The genes are TRBV12-3 or TRBV12-4 and TRBJ2-3, with 10 nucleotides matching TRBD2. The CDR3 consists of 16 residues. After removal of 4 bases from V and 4 bases from J, the junction contained 8 bases not matched to a gene. DNA for the CDR3: TGTGCCAGCAGTTCCCAGAAGCGGGGGGGTTCAGATACGCAGTATTTT. Translating it yields CASSSQKRGGSDTQYF.

This rearrangement joins TRBV29-1 to TRBJ1-2; 8 bases align to TRBD1. Looked up from germline, CDR1 is SQVTM and CDR2 is ANQGSEA. V dropped 6 bases and J dropped 4; count of bases not matched to a gene: 10. This CDR3 has 14 amino acids. Written as DNA, the CDR3 is TGCAGCGTGGACAGGGTGGCTGGGGGCTATGGCTACACCTTC. Translation: CSVDRVAGGYGYTF.

The chain combines TRBV7-2 with TRBJ2-7; the match to TRBD1 covers 11 bases. CDR1 is SGHTA and CDR2 is FQGNSA in the germline V gene. The CDR3 runs to 16 residues. J lost 2 bases, V lost 5 bases, and 8 bases had no gene match. Written as DNA, the CDR3 is TGTGCCAGCAGCCCCCGCCCGGGACAGGGGGCCTACGAGCAGTACTTC. It encodes CASSPRPGQGAYEQYF.

The rearrangement links TRBV7-9 to TRBJ2-7; TRBD1 agrees at 8 bases. This CDR3 comprises 13 residues. Germline trimming cut 5 bases from V and 6 bases from J; bases unmatched to any gene: 6. CDR1 and CDR2 from the germline V gene are SEHNR and FQNEAQ (reference sequence). The DNA of the CDR3 is TGTGCCAGCAGCCCGAAGACAGGGGTCGAGCAGTACTTC. Amino acids: CASSPKTGVEQYF.

The gene calls are TRBV5-1 and TRBJ2-1; 12 positions agree with TRBD2. The germline gives CDR1 SGHRS, CDR2 YFSETQ. V lost 2 bases and J lost 4; bases outside the gene matches: 1. This CDR3 region has 15 residues. The CDR3 loop reads CASSFGTSGYNEQFF. CDR3 sequence (DNA): TGCGCCAGCAGCTTCGGGACTAGCGGGTACAATGAGCAGTTCTTC.

The gene calls are TRBV13 and TRBJ2-7; a weak D match, TRBD2 (6 bases). V was cut by 5 bases and J by 3 bases, with 20 bases left in between. The CDR3 extends over 16 amino acids. CDR1 and CDR2 from the germline V gene are PRHDT and FYEKMQ (reference sequence). CDR3 coding DNA: TGTGCCAGCAGCCCTTCAACCAGGGAGGAGGACTACGAGCAGTACGTC. Its translation is CASSPSTREEDYEQYV.

This clonotype was counted a few times. V is TRBV12-3 or TRBV12-4 and J is TRBJ2-5; D possibly corresponds to TRBD1 (6 bases). The CDR3 spans 13 residues. V dropped 4 bases and J dropped 5 bases, with 11 bases sitting between them. CDR3 protein: CASSYRAMETQYF. In DNA form, the CDR3 reads TGTGCCAGCAGTTACAGGGCCATGGAGACCCAGTACTTC.

CDR3 region: CASSLISGLGTEAFF. CDR3 sequence (DNA): TGTGCCAGCAGTTTAATATCAGGGTTGGGCACTGAAGCTTTCTTT. The chain has TRBV12-3 or TRBV12-4 and TRBJ1-1; TRBD1 is a possible D gene (5 bases). The ends were cut back, 2 bases at V and 4 bases at J, with 14 bases in the middle. There are 15 residues in the CDR3.

The chain links TRBV27 to TRBJ1-5, with TRBD1 identical over 9 bases. The CDR3 totals 16 residues. The trim removed 0 bases at V and 4 bases at J, leaving 4 bases unmatched. Germline values: CDR1 MNHEY, CDR2 SMNVEV (reference sequence). This CDR3 reads CASSLSRQGVNQPQHF. The CDR3 bases are TGTGCCAGCAGTTTATCTCGACAGGGGGTTAATCAGCCCCAGCATTTT.

This rearrangement joins TRBV18 to TRBJ2-5; D is uncertain. Trimming took 4 bases from V and 0 from J, leaving 6 bases between them. Germline assignment: CDR1 KGHSH and CDR2 LQKENI. This CDR3 is 13 amino acids long. The CDR3 sequence is CASSLRYQETQYF. CDR3 DNA sequence: TGTGCCAGCTCACTTAGGTACCAAGAGACCCAGTACTTC.

This clonotype appeared a few times. The V and J genes are TRBV20-1 and TRBJ1-5; D possibly corresponds to TRBD1 (5 bases). Germline CDR1 and CDR2: DFQATT and SNEGSKA (reference sequence). V was shortened by 0 bases and J by 4 bases, with 19 bases between the two germline ends. This CDR3 comprises 17 residues. The CDR3 nucleotides read TGCAGTGCTAGAGATGCAGGGAGGACTCTGGCGAATCAGCCCCAGCATTTT. Protein sequence: CSARDAGRTLANQPQHF.

This clonotype has a handful of counts. The chain links TRBV20-1 to TRBJ2-7; 7 nucleotides agree with TRBD2. The CDR3 extends over 12 amino acids. The germline CDR1 and CDR2 sequences are DFQATT and SNEGSKA (reference sequence). Trimming removed 1 base from V and 4 bases from J; junction bases left unmatched: 1. The chain's CDR3 is CSARAGGYEQYF. CDR3 DNA sequence: TGCAGTGCTAGAGCGGGGGGTTACGAGCAGTACTTC.

The chain recombines TRBV12-3 or TRBV12-4 with TRBJ2-7; D remains unclear. Trimming took off 4 bases at V and 0 bases at J, with 4 bases between the two ends. The CDR3 runs 12 residues. The CDR3 sequence is CASSYDSYEQYV. The CDR3 DNA follows: TGTGCCAGCAGTTACGACTCCTACGAGCAGTACGTC.

This clonotype was seen more than once but under ten times. The rearrangement links TRBV6-5 to TRBJ1-2; 9 nucleotides agree with TRBD1. Looked up from germline, CDR1 is MNHEY and CDR2 is SVGAGI. The J segment lost 7 bases and the V segment lost 4 bases, leaving 13 bases of the junction unmatched. The CDR3 extends over 16 amino acids. CDR3 bases: TGTGCCAGCAGTTCTCCACACCGGACAGGGGCTGTTGGCTACACCTTC. Its protein is CASSSPHRTGAVGYTF.